Below are 20 T cell receptor beta chains sequenced from a single sample in a study of T cells in localized non-small cell lung cancer. The table came from immunoSEQ multiplex PCR; TCRdb's copy has only in-frame clones and leaves some out. The sample records roughly 40,000 clones, more than 85% being singletons. The source was peripheral blood, collected before any cancer treatment. These receptors were obtained from a man between 18 and 55 years old with stage I lung adenocarcinoma.

This clone was seen only a few times. The V and J genes are TRBV7-5 and TRBJ1-1. TRBV7-5 is recorded as a pseudogene. The CDR3 contains 14 residues. CDR3 in DNA: TGTGTCAGAAGCTTAAGGACTTCGAACACTGAAGCTTTCTTT. Amino acid sequence: CVRSLRTSNTEAFF.

The rearrangement joins TRBV5-5 to TRBJ2-7; weak D call: TRBD2 (6 bases). There are 14 residues in the CDR3. Trimming took 0 bases from V and 3 from J, leaving 10 bases between them. Germline CDR1 SGHKS, CDR2 YYEKEE (reference sequence). Here the CDR3 DNA reads TGTGCCAGCAGCTTGGGGGCGGGGTACTACGAGCAGTACTTC. Translation gives CASSLGAGYYEQYF.

The V call is TRBV5-1, the J call TRBJ2-1, with a possible D match to TRBD1 (6 bases). V lost 0 bases, J lost 2 bases, and 9 bases lay in between. CDR1 is SGHRS, CDR2 YFSETQ, per germline. The CDR3 loop spans 15 amino acids. The CDR3 region is CASSLEGGAYNEQFF. The CDR3 coding sequence is TGCGCCAGCAGCTTGGAAGGGGGTGCCTACAATGAGCAGTTCTTC.

V usage is TRBV7-8 and J usage is TRBJ1-2; D gene ambiguous. CDR3 length: 16 amino acids. CDR1 is SGHVS, CDR2 FQNEAQ, per germline. Trimming left V 2 bases short and J 3 bases short, with 16 bases between. The CDR3 here is CASSLYPRGSDYGYTF. The CDR3 DNA follows: TGTGCCAGCAGCTTATACCCCAGAGGGAGTGACTATGGCTACACCTTC.

In this sample, this clone turned up once. The rearrangement links TRBV5-5 to TRBJ1-2, with TRBD1 identical over 7 bases. CDR1 and CDR2 from the germline V gene are SGHKS and YYEKEE (reference sequence). The V segment lost 4 bases and the J segment 11 bases; nucleotides outside the gene matches: 14. The CDR3 sequence is 14 residues long. CDR3 amino acids: CASSPIGTAAGYTF. CDR3 nucleotide sequence: TGTGCCAGCAGCCCCATCGGGACAGCCGCGGGTTACACCTTC.

The chain combines TRBV5-1 with TRBJ1-4, with D possibly matching TRBD1 (6 bases). With 1 base removed from V and 6 bases from J, the gap between germline ends came to 13 bases. Germline V gene data show CDR1 as SGHRS and CDR2 as YFSETQ. This CDR3 has 15 residues. The DNA for the CDR3 is TGCGCCAGCAGCTTGAGGTCGGCAGGGGATGAAAAACTGTTTTTT. It yields the protein CASSLRSAGDEKLFF.

In this sample, this clone turned up a few times. The chain employs TRBV5-6 and TRBJ2-1; D might be TRBD1 (6 bases). CDR3 size: 16 residues. The germline V gene has CDR1 SGHDT and CDR2 YYEEEE. V lost 0 bases and J lost 7, with 17 bases in between. The CDR3 sequence: CASSLDYRVPRNEQFF. As DNA, the CDR3 is TGTGCCAGCAGCTTGGATTACAGGGTCCCTAGGAATGAGCAGTTCTTC.

This chain joins TRBV30 and TRBJ1-1, with D unclear. V shed 0 bases and J shed 1 base, with 6 bases lying between them. The CDR3 is 13 amino acids. Germline CDR1 GTSNPN, CDR2 SVGIG (reference sequence). The CDR3 is CAWSVLGNTEAFF. In DNA form, the CDR3 reads TGTGCCTGGAGTGTATTGGGGAACACTGAAGCTTTCTTT.

This clone has only one observation. The chain uses TRBV7-2 and TRBJ1-5; D possibly corresponds to TRBD1 (6 bases). Germline V gene lookup returns CDR1 SGHTA and CDR2 FQGNSA. The V gene lost 3 bases and the J gene lost 7 bases, with 10 bases spanning the gap. This CDR3 is built from 13 residues. The CDR3 sequence: CASSLGTRQPQHF. The CDR3 DNA reads TGTGCCAGCAGCTTGGGGACACGACAGCCCCAGCATTTT.

This chain joins TRBV7-2 and TRBJ1-3; D ambiguous. CDR1 and CDR2 (germline): SGHTA, FQGNSA. V lost 1 base, J lost 0 bases, and 7 bases lay in between. This CDR3 has 15 amino acids. This chain's CDR3 is CASSLGVSSGNTIYF. The CDR3 nucleotides read TGTGCCAGCAGCTTAGGGGTCAGCTCTGGAAACACCATATATTTT.

This clone was found a few times. This chain connects TRBV30 to TRBJ2-3, with 8 nucleotides matching TRBD2. Germline loops: CDR1 GTSNPN, CDR2 SVGIG (reference sequence). Trimming cost V 7 bases and J 0 bases; bases outside gene matches: 9. This CDR3 contains 15 residues. As DNA, the CDR3 is TGTGCCTTGGGGCCAGCGGGGGCCAGCACAGATACGCAGTATTTT. As protein: CALGPAGASTDTQYF. The full variable domain, rest sourced from reference TRBV30 and TRBJ2-3, is SQTIHQWPATLVQPVGSPLSLECTVEGTSNPNLYWYRQAAGRGLQLLFYSVGIGQISSEVPQNLSASRPQDRQFILSSKKLLLSDSGFYLCALGPAGASTDTQYFGPGTRLTVL.

This sequence joins TRBV6-5 and TRBJ1-4, with 8 bases identical to TRBD1. The germline V gene encodes CDR1 MNHEY and CDR2 SVGAGI. The CDR3 runs to 14 residues. With 4 bases clipped from V and 6 bases from J, the junction kept 4 bases outside the gene matches. CDR3 DNA sequence: TGTGCCAGCAGTTCCCGGACAGGGTATGAAAAACTGTTTTTT. Translating gives CASSSRTGYEKLFF.

The gene calls are TRBV4-2 and TRBJ2-7, with D tentatively TRBD1 (6 bases). Trimming took off 4 bases at V and 1 base at J, with 14 bases between the two ends. CDR3 size: 15 residues. Germline assignment: CDR1 LGHNA and CDR2 YNFKEQ. Written as DNA, the CDR3 is TGTGCCAGCAGCCGTAGGACAGCACCTTCCTACGAGCAGTACTTC. It encodes CASSRRTAPSYEQYF.

The chain combines TRBV2 with TRBJ1-6; D perhaps matches TRBD1 (5 bases). The CDR3 spans 15 residues. V was shortened by 4 bases and J by 6 bases, with 13 bases between the two germline ends. Germline-derived CDR1 and CDR2 are SNHLY and FYNNEI. CDR3: CASSVGLTGNSPLHF. DNA for the CDR3: TGTGCCAGCAGTGTGGGACTTACGGGTAATTCACCCCTCCACTTT.

The sample holds a few counts of this clone. The chain recombines TRBV4-2 with TRBJ1-2; no firm D call. CDR3 length: 14 residues. Germline CDR1 LGHNA, CDR2 YNFKEQ. The germline V and J ends were trimmed by 0 bases and 3 bases, with 8 bases remaining between them. The chain's CDR3 is CASSQEKLDYGYTF. In DNA, the CDR3 is TGTGCCAGCAGCCAAGAGAAGTTGGACTATGGCTACACCTTC.

This clone was detected once. This sequence joins TRBV18 and TRBJ1-2, with 10 bases fitting TRBD1. This CDR3 region has 15 residues. Germline values: CDR1 KGHSH, CDR2 LQKENI. With V trimmed by 3 bases and J by 8 bases, 9 bases remained unmatched. CDR3 residues: CASSPPGQGSAGYTF. DNA for the CDR3: TGTGCCAGCTCACCTCCGGGACAGGGGTCGGCGGGCTACACCTTC.

The V call is TRBV5-8, the J call TRBJ2-1; D could derive from TRBD1 or TRBD2 (7 bases each). Trimming pared 4 bases from V and 7 bases from J, leaving 18 bases between. Per the germline V gene, CDR1 is SGHTS and CDR2 is YDEGEE. There are 15 residues in the CDR3. In DNA form, the CDR3 reads TGTGCCAGCAGCCCCAGGGGGGGCTCCCCAAATGAGCAGTTCTTC. The encoded protein is CASSPRGGSPNEQFF.

This chain connects TRBV7-2 to TRBJ2-3, with 11 bases lining up with TRBD2. The CDR3 is made up of 19 amino acids. The ends lost 1 base at V and 0 bases at J; junction bases unmatched: 9. Per the germline V gene, CDR1 is SGHTA and CDR2 is FQGNSA. The DNA of the CDR3 is TGTGCCAGCAGCTTAGGAGGCGGTAGCGGGGGGGTCAGCACAGATACGCAGTATTTT. Translating it yields CASSLGGGSGGVSTDTQYF.

V and J are TRBV7-6 and TRBJ1-1; 12 bases agree with TRBD1. There are 16 residues in the CDR3. CDR1 is SGHVS and CDR2 is FNYEAQ in the germline V gene. J lost 5 bases, V lost 3 bases, and 7 bases had no gene match. The CDR3 spells CASSLGQGAFGTEAFF. The DNA for the CDR3 is TGTGCCAGCAGCTTGGGACAGGGGGCGTTCGGAACTGAAGCTTTCTTT.

CDR3: CASSEAVGSTGGGYTF. The DNA of the CDR3 is TGTGCCAGCAGTGAAGCGGTTGGGTCGACAGGGGGTGGCTACACCTTC. The chain combines TRBV6-1 with TRBJ1-2, with 9 nucleotides matching TRBD1. The CDR3 loop spans 16 amino acids. Germline V gene sequence: CDR1 MNHNS, CDR2 SASEGT. The V and J ends lost 0 bases and 7 bases, in that order; junction bases with no gene match: 9.